Listed here are 26 T cell receptor beta chains from one sample, sequenced in a study of cytomegalovirus exposure and HLA in healthy donors (dated by TCRdb to the late 2010s). The library came from the immunoSEQ multiplex PCR assay. TCRdb took this table from immuneACCESS and kept in-frame rearrangements with V and J called. Such tables lack part of the clones; where checked against another copy, unresolved V genes explain under half of the gap, and the rest is unexplained. This sample has approximately 160,000 clones in its table, and less than 95% of those were observed once. The top ten clones comprise more than 2.5% of the sample. The sequenced sample consisted of PBMCs. Source of these receptors: a woman aged 18-35 years in good health and CMV-seropositive.

The chain carries TRBV5-4 and TRBJ2-2; 8 bases map to TRBD2. The CDR3 runs to 16 residues. CDR1 is SGHNT and CDR2 is YYREEE in the germline V gene (reference sequence). J lost 3 bases, V lost 3 bases, and 7 bases had no gene match. In nucleotides, the CDR3 is TGTGCCAGCAGCTCCAGGCAACTAGCGGACACCGGGGAGCTGTTTTTT. Its translation: CASSSRQLADTGELFF.

This chain joins TRBV6-6 and TRBJ2-3; perhaps TRBD2 as D (6 bases). The ends were cut back, 2 bases at V and 4 bases at J, with 10 bases in the middle. The CDR3 is made up of 14 amino acids. Per the germline V gene, CDR1 is MNHNY and CDR2 is SVGAGI (reference sequence). The chain's CDR3 is CASSYDGGADTQYF. The CDR3 nucleotides read TGTGCCAGCAGTTACGACGGAGGGGCAGATACGCAGTATTTT.

The chain couples TRBV6-5 to TRBJ1-2, with 9 bases aligning to TRBD1. The CDR3 loop spans 13 amino acids. Germline loops: CDR1 MNHEY, CDR2 SVGAGI. V gave up 5 bases and J gave up 8 bases; unmatched junction bases: 6. In nucleotides, the CDR3 is TGTGCCAGCAGTACCGGGACAGGGACCGGCTACACCTTC. This encodes CASSTGTGTGYTF.

This clone appeared a single time. The chain uses TRBV7-2 and TRBJ2-5, with 8 positions matching TRBD2. Trimming at V came to 6 bases and at J to 4 bases, leaving 4 bases not matched to a gene. The length of the CDR3 is 13 residues. The germline CDR1 and CDR2 sequences are SGHTA and FQGNSA. The CDR3 DNA follows: TGTGCCAGCAGTTCCGGGACTAGAGAGACCCAGTACTTC. Its protein is CASSSGTRETQYF.

The chain recombines TRBV19 with TRBJ2-3; D call uncertain. Per the germline V gene, CDR1 is LNHDA and CDR2 is SQIVND (reference sequence). V dropped 7 bases and J dropped 6 bases, with 11 bases sitting between them. The CDR3 has 12 residues. The CDR3 region is CASMGPSDTQYF. DNA of the CDR3: TGTGCCAGTATGGGCCCCTCCGATACGCAGTATTTT.

The chain employs TRBV7-9 and TRBJ1-1, with 7 positions matching TRBD1. With 1 base clipped from V and 0 bases from J, the junction kept 2 bases outside the gene matches. CDR3 length: 15 residues. CDR1 SEHNR and CDR2 FQNEAQ come from the germline V gene (reference sequence). CDR3 protein: CASSLGQGLNTEAFF. The CDR3 nucleotides read TGTGCCAGCAGCTTAGGACAGGGACTGAACACTGAAGCTTTCTTT. The full variable domain, in which reference TRBV7-9 and TRBJ1-1 provide the parts outside the CDR3, is DTGVSQNPRHKITKRGQNVTFRCDPISEHNRLYWYRQTLGQGPEFLTYFQNEAQLEKSRLLSDRFSAERPKGSFSTLEIQRTEQGDSAMYLCASSLGQGLNTEAFFGQGTRLTVV.

The genes are TRBV27 and TRBJ2-6; 12 bases are a match to TRBD1. CDR3 size: 19 residues. Losses at the gene ends were 5 bases for V and 4 bases for J; bases not matched to a gene: 12. CDR1 and CDR2 from the germline V gene are MNHEY and SMNVEV (reference sequence). CDR3 region: CASSLRGQGALLGANVLTF. CDR3 DNA: TGTGCCAGCAGTCTCCGGGGACAGGGGGCGCTTCTGGGGGCCAACGTCCTGACTTTC. Looking up the rest from reference TRBV27 and TRBJ2-6 gives the full variable domain: EAQVTQNPRYLITVTGKKLTVTCSQNMNHEYMSWYRQDPGLGLRQIYYSMNVEVTDKGDVPEGYKVSRKEKRNFPLILESPSPNQTSLYFCASSLRGQGALLGANVLTFGAGSRLTVL.

The chain couples TRBV7-2 to TRBJ2-3; 8 nucleotides line up with TRBD2. V trimming: 4 bases; J trimming: 2 bases; junction bases outside the gene matches: 8. CDR1 is SGHTA, CDR2 FQGNSA, per germline. CDR3 length: 16 amino acids. CDR3 coding DNA: TGTGCCAGCAGCTCCGGGCTAGCGGGTCTCACAGATACGCAGTATTTT. Translation gives CASSSGLAGLTDTQYF.

The rearrangement links TRBV5-6 to TRBJ1-2; a weak D match, TRBD1 (6 bases). The V gene's germline CDR1 is SGHDT and CDR2 YYEEEE. This CDR3 spans 15 amino acids. The V and J ends lost 4 bases and 2 bases respectively, with 15 bases between them. CDR3 DNA: TGTGCCAGCAGCCAAACACCACAGGGAAACTATGGCTACACCTTC. Amino acids: CASSQTPQGNYGYTF.

V is TRBV19 and J is TRBJ2-7; 9 nucleotides align to TRBD2. From germline, CDR1 is LNHDA and CDR2 SQIVND (reference sequence). Trimming removed 4 bases from V and 3 bases from J; junction bases left unmatched: 7. The CDR3 length is 15 residues. The CDR3, as DNA: TGTGCCAGTAGTACCCAGCGGGGGGCACACTACGAGCAGTACTTC. It encodes CASSTQRGAHYEQYF.

The chain is built from TRBV11-2 and TRBJ2-5; TRBD2 is a possible D gene (5 bases). This CDR3 is built from 15 residues. The V gene's germline CDR1 is SGHAT and CDR2 FQNNGV. Trimming pared 6 bases from V and 0 bases from J, leaving 14 bases between. The CDR3 DNA is TGTGCCAGCAGTCGATTCGAGCGGTACCAAGAGACCCAGTACTTC. Residues: CASSRFERYQETQYF.

This chain uses TRBV7-3 with TRBJ2-3; D not certain. The germline CDR1 and CDR2 sequences are SGHTA and FQGTGA. Trimming shortened V by 4 bases and J by 6 bases, and 11 bases separated the two germline ends. The CDR3 contains 13 residues. CDR3 nucleotide sequence: TGTGCCAGCAGCTCTTTGACGGAGGATACGCAGTATTTT. Protein sequence: CASSSLTEDTQYF.

The chain is built from TRBV5-4 and TRBJ2-3; a weak D match, TRBD2 (5 bases). This CDR3 comprises 15 residues. V lost 5 bases, J lost 2 bases, and 15 bases lay in between. In germline, CDR1 is SGHNT, CDR2 YYREEE (reference sequence). CDR3 protein: CASRASFTNTDTQYF. The CDR3 coding sequence is TGTGCCAGCAGGGCTAGCTTTACGAACACAGATACGCAGTATTTT.

The rearrangement links TRBV7-6 to TRBJ2-2; 10 nucleotides line up with TRBD2. The CDR3 is made up of 18 amino acids. V gave up 1 base and J gave up 6 bases; unmatched junction bases: 11. The V gene's germline CDR1 is SGHVS and CDR2 FNYEAQ. CDR3 loop: CASSLVSVRLAGAGELFF. The CDR3 nucleotides are TGTGCCAGCAGCTTAGTTTCGGTGCGGCTAGCGGGAGCCGGGGAGCTGTTTTTT. The entire variable domain, with the rest obtained from reference TRBV7-6 and TRBJ2-2, is as follows: GAGVSQSPRYKVTKRGQDVALRCDPISGHVSLYWYRQALGQGPEFLTYFNYEAQQDKSGLPNDRFSAERPEGSISTLTIQRTEQRDSAMYRCASSLVSVRLAGAGELFFGEGSRLTVL.

The chain uses TRBV27 and TRBJ2-7; 9 bases align to TRBD2. V was pared by 5 bases and J by 9 bases, with 14 bases of the junction left unmatched. Germline CDR1 reads MNHEY; CDR2 reads SMNVEV (reference sequence). The CDR3 is 15 amino acids. In DNA form, the CDR3 reads TGTGCCAGCAGTCAATTAGCGGGAGCAGGGGTGGGGCAGTACTTC. Protein sequence: CASSQLAGAGVGQYF.

The V and J genes are TRBV4-1 and TRBJ1-1; 12 bases match TRBD1. The trim removed 4 bases at V and 0 bases at J, leaving 6 bases unmatched. Germline CDR1 reads MGHRA; CDR2 reads YSYEKL. The CDR3 is made up of 17 amino acids. CDR3 bases: TGCGCCAGCAGCCGAGGGACAGGGGGCTCCATGAACACTGAAGCTTTCTTT. The encoded protein is CASSRGTGGSMNTEAFF.

This clone was found once. The V and J genes are TRBV11-2 and TRBJ2-1; 8 bases map to TRBD2. The CDR3 is 15 residues long. Germline lookup yields CDR1 SGHAT and CDR2 FQNNGV. The J segment lost 6 bases and the V segment lost 3 bases, leaving 7 bases of the junction unmatched. The CDR3 DNA reads as TGTGCCAGCAGCTTGGTCGGGGGGGATGGCAATGAGCAGTTCTTC. Protein: CASSLVGGDGNEQFF.

This clone has a single count. V and J are TRBV7-9 and TRBJ2-5, with D maybe TRBD2 (5 bases). CDR3 length: 14 amino acids. Germline V gene data show CDR1 as SEHNR and CDR2 as FQNEAQ (reference sequence). The ends were cut back, 2 bases at V and 1 base at J, with 8 bases in the middle. Here the CDR3 DNA reads TGTGCCAGCAGCTTAATCGGGGTCCAAGAGACCCAGTACTTC. Amino acids: CASSLIGVQETQYF.

V and J are TRBV18 and TRBJ2-1, with 9 bases fitting TRBD1. The CDR3 runs 17 residues. V lost 8 bases and J lost 10; bases outside the gene matches: 21. The germline V gene has CDR1 KGHSH and CDR2 LQKENI. The CDR3 loop reads CASTAGGTGNWLREQFF. CDR3 DNA: TGTGCCAGCACCGCCGGCGGGACAGGGAACTGGCTAAGGGAGCAGTTCTTC.

The V and J genes are TRBV5-6 and TRBJ1-4; D uncertain. CDR1 is SGHDT, CDR2 YYEEEE, per germline. Trimming cost V 1 base and J 6 bases, with 16 bases left between them. The CDR3 loop spans 16 amino acids. CDR3 sequence reads: CASSLMKEGKDEKLFF. In DNA form, the CDR3 reads TGTGCCAGCAGCTTGATGAAGGAGGGTAAAGATGAAAAACTGTTTTTT.

The chain's CDR3 is CASSLLGARGYTF. CDR3 DNA: TGTGCCAGCAGCTTGCTGGGGGCGCGCGGCTACACCTTC. The chain is built from TRBV11-2 and TRBJ1-2; D perhaps matches TRBD1 (6 bases). CDR1 and CDR2 from the germline V gene are SGHAT and FQNNGV. The germline V and J ends were trimmed by 3 bases and 8 bases, with 13 bases remaining between them. The CDR3 is 13 amino acids.

This chain joins TRBV7-2 and TRBJ1-2; the D gene is possibly TRBD1 (6 bases). The CDR3 length is 15 residues. Germline V gene lookup returns CDR1 SGHTA and CDR2 FQGNSA. V gave up 1 base and J gave up 9 bases, with 18 bases separating them. CDR3 in DNA: TGTGCCAGCAGCTTAGGCAGACAGGAATGGAGGAGCTACACCTTC. It is translated as CASSLGRQEWRSYTF.

This sequence joins TRBV28 and TRBJ2-1, with 7 positions matching TRBD2. V trimming: 7 bases; J trimming: 5 bases; junction bases outside the gene matches: 5. CDR3 size: 13 residues. Germline lookup yields CDR1 MDHEN and CDR2 SYDVKM. For the CDR3, the DNA is TGTGCCAGCACTCGCGGGGGAGACAATGAGCAGTTCTTC. This sequence encodes CASTRGGDNEQFF.

The V and J genes are TRBV7-9 and TRBJ2-3, with TRBD2 as a possible D gene (6 bases). The V gene's germline CDR1 is SEHNR and CDR2 FQNEAQ (reference sequence). The CDR3 runs to 15 residues. With 1 base removed from V and 5 bases from J, the gap between germline ends came to 13 bases. CDR3 DNA: TGTGCCAGCAGCTTAGGGACAAGGGACTTAGATACGCAGTATTTT. Its translation: CASSLGTRDLDTQYF.

V and J are TRBV29-1 and TRBJ2-5, with 8 positions matching TRBD2. The length of the CDR3 is 15 residues. The V and J ends lost 7 bases and 2 bases, in that order; junction bases with no gene match: 12. Looked up from germline, CDR1 is SQVTM and CDR2 is ANQGSEA. DNA of the CDR3: TGCAGCGCCCTCGGAGCTAGCGGGTTGCAAGAGACCCAGTACTTC. It encodes CSALGASGLQETQYF.

V and J are TRBV28 and TRBJ1-5; 8 positions match TRBD1. J was trimmed by 7 bases and V by 2 bases; bases with no gene match: 13. This CDR3 has 17 amino acids. Germline values: CDR1 MDHEN, CDR2 SYDVKM. The CDR3 region has the DNA TGTGCCAGCAGTTTAACCCGGGACAGGCCTCCACACCAGCCCCAGCATTTT. This codes for CASSLTRDRPPHQPQHF.